The present T cell receptor beta chain was sequenced within a study of CD8 T cells in ankylosing spondylitis. Findings and limits, study-wide: Within matched ankylosing spondylitis synovial fluid, disease-linked clones were reportedly significantly enriched. Seemingly characteristic of ankylosing spondylitis blood was a TCR beta motif consisting of eight highly homologous variants. Disease-linked clones had a CD8+ phenotype and relatively low frequency in peripheral blood.

TCRdb called the 5' RACE reads again in MiXCR, with one record for every CDR3 protein. Of 200,000 to 250,000 distinct CDR3 sequences listed, over 9.5% are singletons. The CDR3 is 20 amino acids. Germline CDR1 and CDR2: LGHNA and YNFKEQ. The trim removed 5 bases at V and 5 bases at J, leaving 16 bases unmatched. This clonotype was recorded many times. The target antigen is unknown. This TCR derives from a male donor with ankylosing spondylitis or in good health (not recorded which). The chain has TRBV4-2 and TRBJ1-6; 12 bases are a match to TRBD1. Sequenced material: blood, either unsorted or a sorted T cell fraction (not recorded which). The CDR3 loop is CASSKFRDRGRLANNSPLHF. The DNA for the CDR3 is TGTGCCAGCAGCAAGTTCCGGGACAGGGGGCGATTAGCGAATAATTCACCCCTCCACTTT.